The sequence of this TCR beta chain was determined in a study of CD8+CD57+ T cells in acquired aplastic anemia. Overall study context: Sorted CD4+ and CD8+ cells gave a mean 3.2 ug DNA, range roughly 0.2 to 27.4 ug.

For sequencing, patients were chosen who had shown expansion of CD8+CD57+ cells by flow cytometry. Investigators profiled TCR beta VDJ and CDR3 from genomic DNA template. TCRdb reprocessed the reads via MiXCR and lists one record per CDR3 protein. Here the sample spans about 200,000 distinct CDR3 sequences, 50% to 70% being singletons. This clonotype was observed a few times. What it binds is not known. Trimming cost V 6 bases and J 5 bases; bases outside gene matches: 3. Germline-derived CDR1 and CDR2 are SGHTA and FQGTGA. The CDR3 has 13 residues. The study, taken as a whole, reports: It was found that roughly 31 CD8+ CDR3 sequences were shared between patients and controls.

This receptor was identified in a human donor with aplastic anemia. The sample taken for sequencing was sorted CD4+, CD8+, or CD8+CD57+ T cells (not recorded which) from PBMCs. The chain combines TRBV7-3 with TRBJ2-7, with 11 bases lining up with TRBD1. In DNA form, the CDR3 reads TGTGCCAGCAGGAGGACAGGGGGCAACGAGCAGTACTTC. Translation gives CASRRTGGNEQYF.